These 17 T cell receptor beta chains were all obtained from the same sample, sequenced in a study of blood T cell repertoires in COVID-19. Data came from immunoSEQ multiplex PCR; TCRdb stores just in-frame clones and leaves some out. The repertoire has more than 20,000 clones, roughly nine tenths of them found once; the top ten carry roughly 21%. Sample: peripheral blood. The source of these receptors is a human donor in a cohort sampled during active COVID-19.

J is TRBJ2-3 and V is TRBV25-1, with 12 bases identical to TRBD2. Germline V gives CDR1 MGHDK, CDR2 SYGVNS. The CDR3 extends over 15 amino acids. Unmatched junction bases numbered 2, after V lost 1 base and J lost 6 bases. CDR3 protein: CASSELGTSGDTQYF. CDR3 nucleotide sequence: TGTGCCAGCAGTGAATTGGGGACTAGCGGGGATACGCAGTATTTT.

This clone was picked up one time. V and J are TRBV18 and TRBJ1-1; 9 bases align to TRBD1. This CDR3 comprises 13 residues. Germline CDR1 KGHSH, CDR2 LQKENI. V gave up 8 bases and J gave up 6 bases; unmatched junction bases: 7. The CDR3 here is CASTPGQGSEAFF. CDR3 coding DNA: TGTGCCAGCACGCCGGGACAGGGCTCTGAAGCTTTCTTT.

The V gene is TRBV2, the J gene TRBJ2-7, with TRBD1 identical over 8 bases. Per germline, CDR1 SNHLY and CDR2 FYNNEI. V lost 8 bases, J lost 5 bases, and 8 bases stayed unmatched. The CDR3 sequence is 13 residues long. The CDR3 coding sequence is TGTGCCAGCGCCGGACAGGGTATCGACGAGCAGTACTTC. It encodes CASAGQGIDEQYF.

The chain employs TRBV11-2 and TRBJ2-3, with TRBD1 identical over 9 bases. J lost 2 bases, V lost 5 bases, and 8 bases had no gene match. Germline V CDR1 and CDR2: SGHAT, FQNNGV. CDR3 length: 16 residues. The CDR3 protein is CASSEGTGWDTDTQYF. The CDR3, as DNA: TGTGCCAGCAGCGAAGGGACAGGGTGGGACACAGATACGCAGTATTTT.

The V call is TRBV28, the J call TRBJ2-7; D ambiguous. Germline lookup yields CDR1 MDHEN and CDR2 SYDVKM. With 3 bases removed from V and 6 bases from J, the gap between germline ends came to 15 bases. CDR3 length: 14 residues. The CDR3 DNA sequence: TGTGCCAGCAGTTTTTCCGTGGCCTCCCCCGAGCAGTACTTC. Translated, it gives CASSFSVASPEQYF.

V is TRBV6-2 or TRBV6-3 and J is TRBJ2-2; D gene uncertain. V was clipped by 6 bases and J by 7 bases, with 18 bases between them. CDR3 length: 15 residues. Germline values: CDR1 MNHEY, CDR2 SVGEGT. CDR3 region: CASSHSKSRVGELFF. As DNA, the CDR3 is TGTGCCAGCAGCCACTCGAAGTCACGGGTCGGGGAGCTGTTTTTT.

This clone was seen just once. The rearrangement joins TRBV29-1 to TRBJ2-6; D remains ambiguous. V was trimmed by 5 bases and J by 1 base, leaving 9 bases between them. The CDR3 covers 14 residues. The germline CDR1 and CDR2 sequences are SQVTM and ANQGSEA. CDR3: CSVSSGSGANVLTF. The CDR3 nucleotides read TGCAGCGTTTCTTCAGGTTCTGGGGCCAACGTCCTGACTTTC.

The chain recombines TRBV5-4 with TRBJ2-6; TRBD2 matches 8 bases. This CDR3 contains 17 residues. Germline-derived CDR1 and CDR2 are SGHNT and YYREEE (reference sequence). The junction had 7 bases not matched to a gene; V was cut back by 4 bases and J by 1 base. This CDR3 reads CASSTGLGGSGANVLTF. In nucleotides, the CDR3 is TGTGCCAGCAGCACGGGACTAGGGGGGTCTGGGGCCAACGTCCTGACTTTC.

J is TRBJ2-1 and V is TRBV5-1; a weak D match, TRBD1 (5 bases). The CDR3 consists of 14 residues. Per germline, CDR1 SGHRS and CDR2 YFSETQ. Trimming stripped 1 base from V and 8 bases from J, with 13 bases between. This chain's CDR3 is CASSLNQGTDEQFF. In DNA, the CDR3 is TGCGCCAGCAGCTTGAATCAGGGTACGGATGAGCAGTTCTTC.

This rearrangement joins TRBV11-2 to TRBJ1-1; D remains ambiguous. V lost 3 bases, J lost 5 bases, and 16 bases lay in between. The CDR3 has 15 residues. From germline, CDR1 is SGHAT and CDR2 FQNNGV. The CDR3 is CASSFLAAGGTEAFF. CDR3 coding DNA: TGTGCCAGCAGCTTTTTGGCGGCGGGCGGGACTGAAGCTTTCTTT.

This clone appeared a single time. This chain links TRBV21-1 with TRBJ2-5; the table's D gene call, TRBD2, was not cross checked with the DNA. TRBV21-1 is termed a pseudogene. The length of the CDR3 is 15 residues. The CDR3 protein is CASSKGLAGEETQYF. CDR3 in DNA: TGTGCCAGCAGCAAAGGTTTGGCGGGGGAAGAGACCCAGTACTTC.

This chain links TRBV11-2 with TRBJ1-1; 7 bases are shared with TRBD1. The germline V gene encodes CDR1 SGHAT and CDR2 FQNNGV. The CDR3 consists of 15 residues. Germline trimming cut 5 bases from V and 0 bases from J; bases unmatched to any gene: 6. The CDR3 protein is CASSPGTAVNTEAFF. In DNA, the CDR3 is TGTGCCAGCAGCCCTGGGACAGCGGTGAACACTGAAGCTTTCTTT. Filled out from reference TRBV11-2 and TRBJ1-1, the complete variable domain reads EAGVAQSPRYKIIEKRQSVAFWCNPISGHATLYWYQQILGQGPKLLIQFQNNGVVDDSQLPKDRFSAERLKGVDSTLKIQPAKLEDSAVYLCASSPGTAVNTEAFFGQGTRLTVV.

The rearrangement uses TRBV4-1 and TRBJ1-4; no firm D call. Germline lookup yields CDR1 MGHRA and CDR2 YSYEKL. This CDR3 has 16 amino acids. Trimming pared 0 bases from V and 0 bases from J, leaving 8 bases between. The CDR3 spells CASSQDRLATNEKLFF. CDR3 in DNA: TGCGCCAGCAGCCAAGATAGGCTAGCAACTAATGAAAAACTGTTTTTT.

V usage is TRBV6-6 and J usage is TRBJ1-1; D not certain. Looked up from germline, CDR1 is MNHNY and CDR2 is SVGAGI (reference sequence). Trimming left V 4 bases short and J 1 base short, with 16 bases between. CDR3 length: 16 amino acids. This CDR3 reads CASSSKRLLGNTEAFF. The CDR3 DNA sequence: TGTGCCAGCAGTTCCAAAAGACTTTTGGGGAACACTGAAGCTTTCTTT.

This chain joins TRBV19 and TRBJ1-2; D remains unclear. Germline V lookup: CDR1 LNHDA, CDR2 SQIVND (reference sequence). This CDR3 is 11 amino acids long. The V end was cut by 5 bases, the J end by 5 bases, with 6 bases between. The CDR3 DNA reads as TGTGCCAGTAGTGGAGGGTATGGCTACACCTTC. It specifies CASSGGYGYTF. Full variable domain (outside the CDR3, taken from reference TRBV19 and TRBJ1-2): DGGITQSPKYLFRKEGQNVTLSCEQNLNHDAMYWYRQDPGQGLRLIYYSQIVNDFQKGDIAEGYSVSREKKESFPLTVTSAQKNPTAFYLCASSGGYGYTFGSGTRLTVV.

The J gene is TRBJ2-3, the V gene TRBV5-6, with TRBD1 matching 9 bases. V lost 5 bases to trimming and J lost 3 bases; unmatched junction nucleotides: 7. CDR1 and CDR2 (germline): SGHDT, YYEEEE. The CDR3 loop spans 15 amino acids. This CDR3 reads CASRNRGRVTDTQYF. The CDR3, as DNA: TGTGCCAGCAGGAACAGGGGGCGGGTTACAGATACGCAGTATTTT.

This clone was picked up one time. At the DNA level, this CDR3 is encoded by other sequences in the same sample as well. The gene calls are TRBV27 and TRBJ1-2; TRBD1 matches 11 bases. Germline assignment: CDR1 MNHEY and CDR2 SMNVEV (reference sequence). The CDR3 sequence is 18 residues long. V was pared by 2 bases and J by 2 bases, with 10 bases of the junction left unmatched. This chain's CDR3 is CASSLVPGQGGGNYGYTF. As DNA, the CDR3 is TGTGCCAGCAGTTTAGTACCGGGACAGGGGGGGGGAAACTATGGCTACACCTTC.